Below, one T cell receptor (beta chain) is given with its context. The antigen is unknown. The table came from immunoSEQ multiplex PCR; TCRdb's copy has only in-frame clones and leaves some out. Of around 130,000 clones listed, 93% are singletons. This CDR3 has 14 residues. Germline V CDR1 and CDR2: GTSNPN, SVGIG (reference sequence). The V segment lost 2 bases and the J segment 7 bases; nucleotides outside the gene matches: 3. This sample was included in a study of T cell responses to AZD1222 COVID-19 vaccine. Study-level information: Researchers grouped second doses given at about 4 or about 12 weeks into one pool. Study observations and caveats: Researchers took repertoire samples only after the peak T cell response had come.

This sample comprised peripheral blood, obtained on day 0 of AZD1222 vaccination. The chain employs TRBV30 and TRBJ1-6, with TRBD1 identical over 9 bases. This TCR came from an adult in good health. The CDR3 coding sequence is TGTGCCTGGAGTCGGACAGGGGCGAATTCACCCCTCCACTTT. The encoded protein is CAWSRTGANSPLHF.